This T cell receptor (beta chain) appears in the sequencing data of a study of OX40 agonist ivuxolimab in advanced cancers. Study-level information: Partial responses, seen in three patients, involved one hepatocellular carcinoma and two cutaneous melanomas.

Only in-frame clones appear in the TCRdb table, and some are missing; sequencing was by immunoSEQ multiplex PCR. The sample lists approximately 66,000 clones, about 85% occurring once. Looked up from germline, CDR1 is LNHDA and CDR2 is SQIVND (reference sequence). CDR3 length: 12 amino acids. The V end lost 3 bases, the J end lost 4 bases, and 3 bases lay between the germline ends. This TCR derives from an adult with an advanced solid tumor such as melanoma, head and neck, liver or kidney cancer. The specimen comprised CD4+ or CD8+ T cells sorted from blood, sampled in a trial of the OX40 agonist ivuxolimab. The rearrangement uses TRBV19 and TRBJ1-4; D is unresolved. The CDR3 loop is CASSISNEKLFF. The CDR3 coding sequence is TGTGCCAGTAGTATCAGTAATGAAAAACTGTTTTTT.